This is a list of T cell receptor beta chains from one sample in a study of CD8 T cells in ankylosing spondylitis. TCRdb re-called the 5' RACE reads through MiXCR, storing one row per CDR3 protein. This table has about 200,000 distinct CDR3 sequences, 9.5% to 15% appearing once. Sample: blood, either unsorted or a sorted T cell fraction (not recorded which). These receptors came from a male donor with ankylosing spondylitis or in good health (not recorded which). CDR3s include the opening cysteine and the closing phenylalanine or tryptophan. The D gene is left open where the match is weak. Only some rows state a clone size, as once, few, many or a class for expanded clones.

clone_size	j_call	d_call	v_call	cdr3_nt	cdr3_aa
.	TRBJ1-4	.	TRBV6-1	TGTGCCAGCAGCGGGGGAACCCTATCCAGTGAAAAACTGTTTTTT	CASSGGTLSSEKLFF
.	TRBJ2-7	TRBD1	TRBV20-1	TGCAGTGCTGGCCCCGGGACAGGGACCTACGAGCAGTACTTC	CSAGPGTGTYEQYF
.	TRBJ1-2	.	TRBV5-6	TGTGCCAGCAGCCATCCCGGGACCAACTATGGCTACACCTTC	CASSHPGTNYGYTF
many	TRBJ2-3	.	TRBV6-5	TGTGCCAGCAGTTGGGACGGACTCACAGATACGCAGTATTTT	CASSWDGLTDTQYF
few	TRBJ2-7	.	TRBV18	TGTGCCAGCTCCGTGACAGGACCTCACTACGAGCAGTACTTC	CASSVTGPHYEQYF
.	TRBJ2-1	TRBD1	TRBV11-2	TGTGCCAGCAGCTGGGGGACAGGGGATGAGCAGGTCTTC	CASSWGTGDEQVF
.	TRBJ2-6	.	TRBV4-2	TGTGCCAGCAGCCAAGATTGGTTCTCTGGGGCCAACGTCCTGACTTTC	CASSQDWFSGANVLTF
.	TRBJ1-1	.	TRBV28	TGTGCCAGCAGTTTATGGGGGGGGGCTGAAGCTTTCTTT	CASSLWGGAEAFF
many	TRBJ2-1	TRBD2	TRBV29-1	TGCAGCGTTGTGGGGGGGGGACTAGCGGGGAACAATGAGCAGTTCTTC	CSVVGGGLAGNNEQFF
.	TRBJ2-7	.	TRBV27	TGTGCCAGCAGCTTACGTGGACCAGGCGAGCAGTACTTC	CASSLRGPGEQYF
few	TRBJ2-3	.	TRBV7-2	TGTGCCAGCAGCTTAAGCGTTTTTGGGCGGGGGCCCACAGATACGCAGTATTTT	CASSLSVFGRGPTDTQYF
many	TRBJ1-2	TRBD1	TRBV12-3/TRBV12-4	TGTGCCAGCAGCTGGGACAGGGGTAGTGGCTACACCTTC	CASSWDRGSGYTF
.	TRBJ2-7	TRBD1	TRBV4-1	TGCGCCAGCAGCCAAGCGGACAGGGGGCGCAGGGGGGAGGGCGAGCAGTACTTC	CASSQADRGRRGEGEQYF
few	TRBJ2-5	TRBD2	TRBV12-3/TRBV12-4	TGTGCCAGCAGTTTAAGCAGAACTAGCGCTGCACAAGAGACCCAGTACTTC	CASSLSRTSAAQETQYF
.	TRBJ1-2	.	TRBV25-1	TGTGCCAGCAGTGATTTGGAGTCCTATGGCTACACCTTC	CASSDLESYGYTF
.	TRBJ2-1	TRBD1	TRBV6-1	TGTGCCAGCAGAGTGGACAGGGGGTCCCTCAATGAGCAGTTCTTC	CASRVDRGSLNEQFF
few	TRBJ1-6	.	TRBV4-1	TGCGCCAGCAGCCAAGAGGAGGGGGAGTCACCCCTCCACTTT	CASSQEEGESPLHF
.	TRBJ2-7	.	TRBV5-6	TGTGCCAGCGGAGGAAGGGGGTCCTACAATGAGCAGTACTTC	CASGGRGSYNEQYF
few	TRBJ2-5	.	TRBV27	TGTGCCAGCAGTGCTACTACTTGGGAGACCCAGTACTTC	CASSATTWETQYF
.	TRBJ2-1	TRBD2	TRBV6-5	TGTGCCAGCAGTTACGATAGCGGGGGCGGGAATGAGCAGTTCTTC	CASSYDSGGGNEQFF
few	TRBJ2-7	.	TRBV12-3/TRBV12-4	TGTGCCAGCAGCCTGACAGGATTCTCCTACGAGCAGTACTTC	CASSLTGFSYEQYF
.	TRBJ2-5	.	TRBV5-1	TGCGCCAGCAGCTTTGAACGAGCCGCCCTACAAGAGACCCAGTACTTC	CASSFERAALQETQYF
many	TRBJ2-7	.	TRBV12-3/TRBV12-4	TGTGCCAGCAGTTTGGGGACCCGCTACGAGCAGTACTTC	CASSLGTRYEQYF
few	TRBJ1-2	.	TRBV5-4	TGTGCCAGCAGCTCGCTGGAGGGCTACACCTTC	CASSSLEGYTF
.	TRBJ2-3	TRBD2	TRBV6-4	TGTGCCAGCGCGAGCGGGGTCGGAGGAGATACGCAGTATTTT	CASASGVGGDTQYF
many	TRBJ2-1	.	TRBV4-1	TGCGCCAGCAGCCAAGAGCCAGGGCCATACAATGAGCAGTTCTTC	CASSQEPGPYNEQFF
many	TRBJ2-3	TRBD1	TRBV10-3	TGTGCCATCAGTGAGACAGGGGCAGATACGCAGTATTTT	CAISETGADTQYF
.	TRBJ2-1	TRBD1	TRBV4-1	TGCGCCAGCAGCCAAGATGAGGGACAGACGTACAATGAGCAGTTCTTC	CASSQDEGQTYNEQFF
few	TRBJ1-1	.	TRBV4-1	TGCGCCAGCAGCCAAGAAGGGTGGATGGGGGAAGCTTTCTTT	CASSQEGWMGEAFF
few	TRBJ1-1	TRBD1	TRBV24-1	TGTGCCACCGACAGGGTGAACACTGAAGCTTTCTTT	CATDRVNTEAFF
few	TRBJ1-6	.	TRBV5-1	TGCGCCAGCAGCTTGGCCGAGAATTCACCCCTCCACTTT	CASSLAENSPLHF
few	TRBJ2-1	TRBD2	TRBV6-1	TGTGCCAGCACCCAGGAAGCGGGAGGTGATGAGCAGTTCTTC	CASTQEAGGDEQFF
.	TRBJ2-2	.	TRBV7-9	TGTGCCAGCAGCGGGATAGACAGAGGGGAGCTGTTTTTT	CASSGIDRGELFF
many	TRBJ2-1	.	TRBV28	TGTGCCAGCAGATTATTGGATGAGCAGTTCTTC	CASRLLDEQFF
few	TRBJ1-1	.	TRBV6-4	TGTGCCAGCAGTGAAGGCCCCGAAGTTGAAGCTTTCTTT	CASSEGPEVEAFF
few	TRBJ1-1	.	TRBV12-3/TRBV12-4	TGTGCCAGCAGAACAGCCACTGAAGCTTTCTTT	CASRTATEAFF
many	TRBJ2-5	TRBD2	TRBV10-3	TGTGCCATCAGTGGGACTAGCGGGGGCCGGCTCCAAGAGACCCAGTACTTC	CAISGTSGGRLQETQYF
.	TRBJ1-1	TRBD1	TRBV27	TGTGCCAGCAGTTCCCCGGACAGGGATTATGGGACTGAAGCTTTCTTT	CASSSPDRDYGTEAFF
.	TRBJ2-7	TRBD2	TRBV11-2	TGTGCCAGCAGCTCCAAGGTAGCGGGAGAGTACGAGCAGTACTTC	CASSSKVAGEYEQYF
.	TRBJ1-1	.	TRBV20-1	TGCAGTGCTAGAGGACCTGAAGCTTTCTTT	CSARGPEAFF